The clone carrying this T cell receptor beta chain was counted ten times or more. What it binds is unknown. This entry is derived from a study of molecular identifiers for immune sequencing clone quantification. Study observations and caveats: In a background of roughly 970,000 naive cells, spiked Jurkat TCR RNA from one cell was reportedly detectable. Sizes of clones that are highly expanded could be underestimated (if identical TCR molecules share a barcode).

Previously published methods and listed TCR primers were used for the bulk TCR libraries. One entry per CDR3 protein results from TCRdb running MiXCR on the PCR reads. The sample records some 650,000 distinct CDR3 sequences, 15% to 20% being singletons. V dropped 3 bases and J dropped 4 bases, with 9 bases sitting between them. The CDR3 extends over 13 amino acids. Germline V lookup: CDR1 MNHEY, CDR2 SVGAGI. Sorted naive CD8 T cells were those defined as CD8+CD4-CCR7+CD45RA+. This clonotype was obtained from a human donor in good health. Some libraries in this study had Jurkat cell RNA spiked in. V usage is TRBV6-5 and J usage is TRBJ2-5; TRBD1 might be the D (5 bases). Sequenced: naive CD8+ T cells from blood, with Jurkat cell RNA spiked in. Subset: FACS-sorted CD8+CD4-CCR7+CD45RA+ naive T cells. The CDR3 here is CASSYSGSETQYF. The DNA of the CDR3 is TGTGCCAGCAGTTATTCAGGGTCAGAGACCCAGTACTTC.